This passage covers 5 T cell receptor beta chains from one sample sequenced in a study of monozygotic twins with cystic fibrosis. Clones were sequenced by immunoSEQ multiplex PCR, and TCRdb holds only the in-frame ones, with some missing. Among 20,000 to 25,000 clones listed, approximately 97% were seen once. The sample consisted of blood. The receptor source for this set is a girl between 10 and 17 years old with cystic fibrosis.

This chain connects TRBV13 to TRBJ2-2; D possibly uses TRBD1 or TRBD2 (5 bases each). Trimming cost V 5 bases and J 3 bases, with 19 bases left between them. The CDR3 has 17 residues. Germline V gene lookup returns CDR1 PRHDT and CDR2 FYEKMQ (reference sequence). CDR3 sequence (DNA): TGTGCCAGCAGCACCCGGAGGCAGGGACCATACACCGGGGAGCTGTTTTTT. This translates into CASSTRRQGPYTGELFF.

The CDR3, as DNA: TGTGCCAGCAGCGCTTCAGGGGTAGGGTCTGGAAACACCATATATTTT. Its translation is CASSASGVGSGNTIYF. The rearrangement uses TRBV9 and TRBJ1-3; possibly TRBD1 for D (6 bases). The V end was cut by 3 bases, the J end by 1 base, with 14 bases between. The CDR3 is 16 residues long. Germline V gene data show CDR1 as SGDLS and CDR2 as YYNGEE.

This chain links TRBV27 with TRBJ1-1; 7 positions agree with TRBD1. V dropped 6 bases and J dropped 5; count of bases not matched to a gene: 6. The CDR3 loop spans 13 amino acids. Germline V gene lookup returns CDR1 MNHEY and CDR2 SMNVEV (reference sequence). CDR3 DNA: TGTGCCAGCAGCACGACAGGGAGGACTGAAGCTTTCTTT. This encodes CASSTTGRTEAFF.

The chain uses TRBV11-3 and TRBJ1-1, with D hard to call. The CDR3 consists of 13 residues. CDR1 and CDR2 (germline): SGHNT, YENEEA. V lost 5 bases, J lost 4 bases, and 11 bases lay in between. CDR3 sequence: CASSQREGTEAFF. The CDR3 DNA reads as TGTGCCAGCAGCCAAAGGGAGGGCACTGAAGCTTTCTTT.

CDR3 in amino acids: CAWGRNYGYTF. The CDR3 nucleotides are TGTGCCTGGGGACGGAACTATGGCTACACCTTC. The genes are TRBV30 and TRBJ1-2; no firm D call. The CDR3 runs 11 residues. The V gene lost 5 bases and the J gene lost 2 bases, with 6 bases spanning the gap. Germline V gene lookup returns CDR1 GTSNPN and CDR2 SVGIG (reference sequence).